The clone carrying this T cell receptor beta chain has a handful of counts. V was pared by 4 bases and J by 0 bases, with 14 bases between. This CDR3 comprises 16 residues. Germline V lookup: CDR1 SGDLS, CDR2 YYNGEE. The source of the sample is a study of early T cells in non-severe SARS-CoV-2 infection. Attachment of unique molecular identifiers was made to individual cDNA molecules. TCRdb used MiXCR to reprocess the 5' RACE reads, holding one entry per CDR3 protein. The sample shows fewer than 85,000 distinct CDR3 sequences, roughly a sixth of them seen only once. This chain connects TRBV9 to TRBJ2-4; possible D gene TRBD2, 6 bases. Sequences were obtained from whole blood. This TCR came from an adult who was a healthcare worker with PCR-confirmed SARS-CoV-2 infection or an uninfected control (not recorded which). CDR3 DNA sequence: TGTGCCAGCAGCCCTTTTGCGGGGCTAGCCAAAAACATTCAGTACTTC. It codes for CASSPFAGLAKNIQYF.